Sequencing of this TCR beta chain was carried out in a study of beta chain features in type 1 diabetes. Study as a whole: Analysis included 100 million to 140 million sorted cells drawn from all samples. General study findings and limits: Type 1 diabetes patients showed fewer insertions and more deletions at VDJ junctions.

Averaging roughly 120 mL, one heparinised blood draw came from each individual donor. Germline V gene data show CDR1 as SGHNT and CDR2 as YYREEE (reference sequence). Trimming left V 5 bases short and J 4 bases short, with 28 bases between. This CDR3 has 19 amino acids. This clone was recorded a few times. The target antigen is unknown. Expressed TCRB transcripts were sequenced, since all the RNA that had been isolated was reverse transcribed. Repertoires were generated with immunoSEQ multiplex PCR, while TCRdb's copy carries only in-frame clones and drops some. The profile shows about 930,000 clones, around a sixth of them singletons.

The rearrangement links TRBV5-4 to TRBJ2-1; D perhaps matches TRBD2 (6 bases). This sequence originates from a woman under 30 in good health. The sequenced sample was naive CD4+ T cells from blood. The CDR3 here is CASSFREPRWRGPYNEQFF. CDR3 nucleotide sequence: TGTGCCAGCAGTTTCCGGGAGCCACGTTGGAGGGGACCGTACAATGAGCAGTTCTTC.